What follows is one T cell receptor beta chain and its context. This entry belongs to a study of cytomegalovirus exposure and HLA in healthy donors. The CDR3 sequence is 14 residues long. Germline V gives CDR1 MNHNS, CDR2 SASEGT. The V segment lost 9 bases and the J segment 0 bases; nucleotides outside the gene matches: 6. The PCR had 60 Vbeta and 13 Jbeta primers. Measured with immunoSEQ multiplex PCR; TCRdb has only the in-frame clones, and not every one. The table records about 200,000 clones, 79% of them present only once. This clonotype was sampled from a woman aged 45-65 years in good health and CMV-seronegative. V and J are TRBV6-1 and TRBJ2-7, with 9 bases matching TRBD1. The sequencing sample was made of PBMCs. CDR3 residues: CASLRQGGSYEQYF. CDR3 DNA: TGTGCCAGTCTTCGACAGGGGGGCTCCTACGAGCAGTACTTC.